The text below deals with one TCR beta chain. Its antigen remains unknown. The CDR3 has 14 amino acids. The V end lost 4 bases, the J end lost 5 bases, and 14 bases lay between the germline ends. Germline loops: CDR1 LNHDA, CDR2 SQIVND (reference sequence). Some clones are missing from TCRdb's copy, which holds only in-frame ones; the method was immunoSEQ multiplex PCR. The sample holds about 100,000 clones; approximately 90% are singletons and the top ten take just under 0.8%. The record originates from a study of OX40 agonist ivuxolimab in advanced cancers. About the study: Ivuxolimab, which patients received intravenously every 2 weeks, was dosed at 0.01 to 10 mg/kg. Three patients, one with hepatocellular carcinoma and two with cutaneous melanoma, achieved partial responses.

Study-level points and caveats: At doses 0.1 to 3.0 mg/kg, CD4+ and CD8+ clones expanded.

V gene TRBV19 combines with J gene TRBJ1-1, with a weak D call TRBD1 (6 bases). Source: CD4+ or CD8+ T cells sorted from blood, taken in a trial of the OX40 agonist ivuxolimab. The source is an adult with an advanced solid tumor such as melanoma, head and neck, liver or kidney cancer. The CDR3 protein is CASSTSGDRTEAFF. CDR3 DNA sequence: TGTGCCAGTAGTACATCAGGGGATAGGACTGAAGCTTTCTTT.